These T cell receptor beta chains were read from a single sample in a study of identical twins. TCRdb reprocessed the 5' RACE reads via MiXCR and lists one record per CDR3 protein. The data contain around 280,000 distinct CDR3 sequences, 6.5% to 9.5% of them singletons. The sample was also linked to a second study, of yellow fever vaccine responses in identical twins.

Sequencing was done on a sample of memory (CD45RO+) T cells sorted from blood. These receptor sequences come from a woman younger than 35 in good health. CDR3s include the opening cysteine and the closing phenylalanine or tryptophan. D genes are given only for firm matches. Size tells how often a clone was seen (once, few, many) or the class of an expanded clone, and some rows leave it out.

v_call	d_call	j_call	clone_size	cdr3_aa	cdr3_nt
TRBV28	NA	TRBJ2-3	few	CASSLQGLDTQYF	TGTGCCAGCAGTTTGCAGGGTTTAGATACGCAGTATTTT
TRBV14	NA	TRBJ2-7	many	CASSPSYWTGEQYF	TGTGCCAGCAGCCCTAGCTACTGGACGGGTGAGCAGTACTTC
TRBV28	TRBD2	TRBJ2-1	NA	CASGEGLAVREQFF	TGTGCCAGCGGAGAGGGACTAGCGGTCCGTGAGCAGTTCTTC
TRBV28	NA	TRBJ1-2	NA	CASRIGRKGYTF	TGTGCCAGCAGGATCGGACGCAAAGGCTACACCTTC
TRBV5-1	TRBD2	TRBJ2-1	many	CASSLAASGGLEQFF	TGCGCCAGCAGCTTGGCCGCTAGCGGGGGGCTGGAGCAGTTCTTC
TRBV12-3/TRBV12-4	TRBD1	TRBJ2-7	many	CASSSRGQFSEQYF	TGTGCCAGCAGTTCTAGGGGACAGTTTTCGGAGCAGTACTTC
TRBV5-6	TRBD1	TRBJ2-7	NA	CASSSEDRGAIAEQYF	TGTGCCAGCAGCTCCGAGGACAGGGGAGCAATAGCCGAGCAGTACTTC
TRBV28	NA	TRBJ2-3	few	CASSLSGTQYF	TGTGCCAGCAGTTTATCCGGTACGCAGTATTTT
TRBV18	NA	TRBJ2-2	NA	CASSIRRTNTGELFF	TGTGCCAGCTCAATCCGGAGGACGAACACCGGGGAGCTGTTTTTT
TRBV5-1	NA	TRBJ1-1	many	CASSAGERHTEAFF	TGCGCCAGCAGCGCGGGGGAGAGACACACTGAAGCTTTCTTT
TRBV20-1	TRBD2	TRBJ2-5	NA	CSARGLAEPQETQYF	TGCAGTGCTAGGGGACTAGCGGAGCCCCAAGAGACCCAGTACTTC
TRBV7-9	TRBD2	TRBJ2-4	NA	CASSPGRGGLGKNIQYF	TGTGCCAGCAGCCCCGGGAGGGGTGGATTGGGCAAAAACATTCAGTACTTC
TRBV24-1	NA	TRBJ2-1	many	CATSARTANNEQFF	TGTGCCACCAGTGCCCGGACTGCTAACAATGAGCAGTTCTTC
TRBV20-1	TRBD1	TRBJ1-1	NA	CSARKLGQVNTEAFF	TGCAGTGCTAGAAAGTTGGGACAGGTGAACACTGAAGCTTTCTTT
TRBV27	TRBD1	TRBJ1-2	NA	CATSRLQGAHGYTF	TGTGCCACCTCCCGCTTACAGGGGGCGCATGGCTACACCTTC
TRBV11-2	NA	TRBJ1-1	NA	CASLEAGPVSTEAFF	TGTGCCAGCCTGGAGGCAGGGCCGGTCAGCACTGAAGCTTTCTTT
TRBV5-1	TRBD2	TRBJ2-3	NA	CASSFRGGGAGDTQYF	TGCGCCAGCAGCTTCCGGGGGGGGGGCGCGGGAGATACGCAGTATTTT
TRBV5-6	NA	TRBJ1-2	NA	CASSLVDLEGYAF	TGTGCCAGCAGCTTGGTAGATTTGGAAGGCTACGCCTTC
TRBV10-1	NA	TRBJ1-2	NA	CASSWTVRDGYTF	TGCGCCAGCAGTTGGACAGTCCGGGATGGCTACACCTTC
TRBV6-5	TRBD1	TRBJ2-7	NA	CASSYSGQSYEQYF	TGTGCCAGCAGTTACTCGGGACAGTCCTACGAGCAGTACTTC
TRBV19	NA	TRBJ2-3	many	CASSKKYTDTQYF	TGTGCCAGTAGTAAAAAGTACACAGATACGCAGTATTTT
TRBV12-3/TRBV12-4	NA	TRBJ1-3	many	CASSLGGNTIYF	TGTGCCAGCAGTCTGGGGGGGAACACCATATATTTT
TRBV29-1	NA	TRBJ2-3	many	CSAYQGLALSDTQYF	TGCAGCGCTTACCAGGGGCTAGCCTTGTCAGATACGCAGTATTTT
TRBV29-1	NA	TRBJ2-1	many	CSVGGGSYNEQFF	TGCAGCGTGGGAGGAGGGTCCTACAATGAGCAGTTCTTC
TRBV20-1	TRBD2	TRBJ2-7	few	CSATSGGAHSREQYF	TGCAGTGCCACATCGGGGGGGGCCCACTCGAGGGAGCAGTACTTC
TRBV5-1	NA	TRBJ2-3	NA	CASSPFGFTDTQYF	TGCGCCAGCAGCCCATTTGGGTTCACAGATACGCAGTATTTT
TRBV18	NA	TRBJ1-1	many	CASAGQQNTEAFF	TGTGCCAGCGCCGGACAGCAGAACACTGAAGCTTTCTTT
TRBV4-2	NA	TRBJ2-2	many	CASSQDRAGTGELFF	TGTGCCAGCAGCCAAGATAGGGCGGGAACCGGGGAGCTGTTTTTT
TRBV7-9	TRBD1	TRBJ2-7	NA	CARTGGGEQYF	TGTGCCAGGACAGGGGGGGGCGAGCAGTACTTC
TRBV10-1	NA	TRBJ1-1	many	CASSESLNTEAFF	TGCGCCAGCAGTGAGTCGCTGAACACTGAAGCTTTCTTT
TRBV2	TRBD1	TRBJ2-4	NA	CASSHTGTGGLLAKNIQYF	TGTGCCAGCAGTCATACCGGGACAGGAGGACTCCTAGCCAAAAACATTCAGTACTTC
TRBV4-1	NA	TRBJ1-1	NA	CASSSLGQGPPEAFF	TGCGCCAGCAGCTCTCTAGGCCAGGGCCCCCCTGAAGCTTTCTTT
TRBV28	TRBD2	TRBJ2-7	many	CASSQVASGRASYEQYF	TGTGCCAGCAGCCAAGTGGCTAGCGGGAGGGCTTCCTACGAGCAGTACTTC
TRBV27	NA	TRBJ1-1	few	CASSLAGIGAVAFF	TGTGCCAGCAGTTTAGCGGGGATTGGGGCTGTTGCTTTCTTT
TRBV6-6	NA	TRBJ2-7	NA	CASKSGTSYEQYF	TGTGCCAGCAAATCCGGGACCTCCTACGAGCAGTACTTC
TRBV6-2/TRBV6-3	TRBD2	TRBJ2-1	NA	CASSPHFKREGDEQFF	TGTGCCAGCAGTCCTCATTTCAAGCGGGAGGGCGATGAGCAGTTCTTC
TRBV7-9	TRBD2	TRBJ2-3	many	CASSLLAGASDTQYF	TGTGCCAGCAGCTTACTAGCGGGGGCTTCAGATACGCAGTATTTT
TRBV20-1	TRBD2	TRBJ2-3	few	CSASGLAGDPSTDTQYF	TGCAGTGCTAGCGGACTAGCGGGGGATCCTAGCACAGATACGCAGTATTTT
TRBV4-2	TRBD2	TRBJ2-5	NA	CASSPRGSGGQETQYF	TGTGCCAGCAGCCCCCGGGGTAGCGGGGGCCAAGAGACCCAGTACTTC
TRBV18	TRBD1	TRBJ2-3	few	CASSPRFMGQGVAAGTDTQYF	TGTGCCAGCTCACCACGGTTCATGGGACAGGGGGTCGCTGCCGGCACAGATACGCAGTATTTT
TRBV19	NA	TRBJ2-5	few	CASRYRGSGDFRETQYF	TGTGCCAGTCGATACAGGGGATCGGGAGATTTTCGGGAGACCCAGTACTTC
TRBV27	TRBD1	TRBJ2-5	few	CASRSDRVATQYF	TGTGCCAGCAGATCCGACAGGGTGGCGACCCAGTACTTC
TRBV13	NA	TRBJ1-1	many	CASSLQPGRGYTEAFF	TGTGCCAGCAGCCTTCAGCCGGGGAGGGGATACACTGAAGCTTTCTTT
TRBV3-1	NA	TRBJ1-2	many	CASSQKGGLTVKGYTF	TGTGCCAGCAGCCAGAAAGGGGGACTGACAGTAAAGGGCTACACCTTC
TRBV27	TRBD2	TRBJ2-3	NA	CASSRTSGGVGTDTQYF	TGTGCCAGCAGTCGAACTAGCGGGGGGGTTGGCACAGATACGCAGTATTTT
TRBV5-1	NA	TRBJ2-1	few	CASSFVQSSYNEQFF	TGCGCCAGCAGCTTTGTCCAGAGCTCCTACAATGAGCAGTTCTTC
TRBV27	NA	TRBJ1-1	many	CASSLLWTPYLNTEAFF	TGTGCCAGCAGTTTATTGTGGACGCCCTACCTGAACACTGAAGCTTTCTTT
TRBV5-1	NA	TRBJ2-4	many	CASSGGTDRNIQYF	TGCGCCAGCAGCGGAGGGACGGATAGAAACATTCAGTACTTC
TRBV12-3/TRBV12-4	NA	TRBJ1-3	few	CASSLSGSGNTIYF	TGTGCCAGCAGTTTGTCCGGGTCTGGAAACACCATATATTTT
TRBV3-1	NA	TRBJ1-1	many	CASSYLLQGLSEAFF	TGTGCCAGCAGCTATCTTCTACAGGGATTGTCTGAAGCTTTCTTT
TRBV10-3	TRBD1	TRBJ2-7	many	CAISELQGDEQYF	TGTGCCATCAGTGAGTTACAGGGGGACGAGCAGTACTTC
TRBV5-6	TRBD2	TRBJ2-4	many	CASRTGGVGTKNIQYF	TGTGCCAGCAGAACCGGGGGGGTTGGGACCAAAAACATTCAGTACTTC
TRBV14	NA	TRBJ2-5	many	CASSRISGTLQETQYF	TGTGCCAGCAGCCGAATTTCCGGGACTCTCCAAGAGACCCAGTACTTC
TRBV18	TRBD1	TRBJ2-4	NA	CASSPREGQGVNIQYF	TGTGCCAGCTCACCACGAGAGGGCCAGGGGGTAAACATTCAGTACTTC
TRBV6-1	NA	TRBJ2-7	few	CASRPRGGGNEQYF	TGTGCCAGCAGACCCAGAGGGGGAGGCAACGAGCAGTACTTC
TRBV20-1	NA	TRBJ2-2	few	CSARVDPNTGELFF	TGCAGTGCTAGAGTGGACCCGAACACCGGGGAGCTGTTTTTT
TRBV7-8	NA	TRBJ2-5	few	CASNRVWGETQYF	TGTGCCAGCAACAGGGTCTGGGGAGAGACCCAGTACTTC
TRBV7-6	TRBD1	TRBJ2-3	many	CASSLGARGLGGTDTQYF	TGTGCCAGCAGCTTAGGGGCCAGGGGGCTTGGTGGCACAGATACGCAGTATTTT
TRBV2	NA	TRBJ2-7	few	CASRRDSEVQYF	TGTGCCAGCAGGCGGGACAGTGAGGTGCAGTACTTC
TRBV7-9	NA	TRBJ1-1	NA	CASSLGGFAEAFF	TGTGCCAGCAGCCTAGGGGGTTTTGCTGAAGCTTTCTTT